These 21 T cell receptor beta chains share one sample of origin, sequenced in a study of shared clonotypes between healthy human individuals. The data were produced by immunoSEQ multiplex PCR, yet TCRdb's version contains in-frame clones alone and is incomplete. The sample includes roughly 500,000 clones, about 96% of them seen just once. Sequenced input: naive CD4+ T cells sorted from blood. Subset meaning: CD45RA+ positively selected. All receptors derive from a woman in her 30s in good health.

The rearrangement uses TRBV27 and TRBJ2-7; 7 bases are a match to TRBD1. J gave up 7 bases and V 3 bases, and 6 bases lay outside the gene matches. The germline CDR1 and CDR2 sequences are MNHEY and SMNVEV (reference sequence). The CDR3 covers 13 residues. CDR3 protein: CASSFAGGKEQYF. The CDR3 bases are TGTGCCAGCAGTTTCGCAGGGGGTAAAGAGCAGTACTTC.

This chain joins TRBV6-5 and TRBJ2-1, with D perhaps given as TRBD1 or TRBD2 (5 bases each). CDR3 length: 14 amino acids. Germline CDR1 reads MNHEY; CDR2 reads SVGAGI. Trimming took off 6 bases at V and 9 bases at J, with 18 bases between the two ends. Here the CDR3 reads CASSPGTKRGEQFF. In nucleotides, the CDR3 is TGTGCCAGCAGCCCTGGGACGAAACGAGGTGAGCAGTTCTTC.

Concerning this clone: Other DNA sequences within the sample encode an identical CDR3. The chain's CDR3 is CASSLGGGNQPQHF. CDR3 in DNA: TGTGCCAGCAGTTTGGGTGGCGGCAATCAGCCCCAGCATTTT. V is TRBV28 and J is TRBJ1-5; D is uncertain. This CDR3 contains 14 residues. Deletions cut 3 bases from V and 2 bases from J, with 8 bases between. Germline V CDR1 and CDR2: MDHEN, SYDVKM.

V gene TRBV4-1 combines with J gene TRBJ1-2; D possibly corresponds to TRBD1 (6 bases). V gave up 1 base and J gave up 8 bases, with 14 bases separating them. The CDR3 runs to 14 residues. Looked up from germline, CDR1 is MGHRA and CDR2 is YSYEKL. The CDR3 DNA sequence: TGCGCCAGCAGCCAAGTCCTCTCACAGGGAGGCTACACCTTC. It translates to CASSQVLSQGGYTF.

The V call is TRBV29-1, the J call TRBJ1-2; 7 bases are a match to TRBD1. The CDR3 extends over 13 amino acids. Germline CDR1 SQVTM, CDR2 ANQGSEA. Losses at the gene ends were 5 bases for V and 4 bases for J; bases not matched to a gene: 7. This CDR3 reads CSVTGTVFYGYTF. DNA of the CDR3: TGCAGCGTTACAGGGACAGTCTTCTATGGCTACACCTTC.

The chain carries TRBV14 and TRBJ1-2, with TRBD1 matching 9 bases. The germline gives CDR1 SGHDN, CDR2 FVKESK. With V trimmed by 3 bases and J by 4 bases, 6 bases remained unmatched. This CDR3 has 15 amino acids. CDR3 amino acids: CASSQTGGSIYGYTF. The CDR3, as DNA: TGTGCCAGCAGCCAGACAGGGGGAAGTATCTATGGCTACACCTTC.

Only one count was recorded for this clone. The chain recombines TRBV29-1 with TRBJ1-1, with a weak D call TRBD1 (5 bases). Germline V gives CDR1 SQVTM, CDR2 ANQGSEA. Trimming removed 7 bases from V and 6 bases from J, with 9 bases in between. The CDR3 consists of 10 residues. CDR3 in amino acids: CSAPGPEAFF. The CDR3 DNA is TGCAGCGCCCCAGGGCCTGAAGCTTTCTTT.

This chain connects TRBV6-5 to TRBJ1-3; D is unresolved. Trimming removed 0 bases from V and 0 bases from J, with 6 bases in between. The CDR3 is 15 amino acids. Per the germline V gene, CDR1 is MNHEY and CDR2 is SVGAGI. In DNA form, the CDR3 reads TGTGCCAGCAGTTACTCCTTCCGCTCTGGAAACACCATATATTTT. This sequence encodes CASSYSFRSGNTIYF.

V is TRBV30 and J is TRBJ2-5; no definite D call. The end of the DNA is better explained by TRBJ2-7, so the J call may be wrong. The germline CDR1 and CDR2 sequences are GTSNPN and SVGIG (reference sequence). The CDR3 is 11 amino acids. The CDR3 nucleotides read TGTGCCTGGAGTTTCACCTACGAGCAGTACTTC. This gives the protein CAWSFTYEQYF.

The chain is built from TRBV19 and TRBJ2-7, with TRBD2 matching over 8 bases. The CDR3 contains 15 residues. V dropped 8 bases and J dropped 9; count of bases not matched to a gene: 18. CDR1 LNHDA and CDR2 SQIVND come from the germline V gene (reference sequence). Here the CDR3 DNA reads TGTGCCAGTTACCCCGGGGGGGGACCTTACGAAGGGCAGTACTTC. This gives the protein CASYPGGGPYEGQYF.

The V call is TRBV6-1, the J call TRBJ2-7; TRBD2 aligns across 7 bases. Germline CDR1 reads MNHNS; CDR2 reads SASEGT. V lost 3 bases, J lost 3 bases, and 14 bases stayed unmatched. The CDR3 is 17 residues long. This CDR3 is CASSEIMRGREIYEQYF. The CDR3 bases are TGTGCCAGCAGTGAGATTATGCGAGGGCGGGAGATCTACGAGCAGTACTTC.

This chain joins TRBV11-2 and TRBJ2-1, with 8 bases aligning to TRBD2. Germline-derived CDR1 and CDR2 are SGHAT and FQNNGV. There are 12 residues in the CDR3. Trimming cost V 8 bases and J 9 bases; bases outside gene matches: 6. This chain's CDR3 is CASGVAGSEQFF. CDR3 in DNA: TGTGCCAGCGGCGTAGCGGGAAGTGAGCAGTTCTTC.

The chain is built from TRBV5-1 and TRBJ1-1; 7 positions match TRBD1. V shed 1 base and J 6 bases; nucleotides not matched to a gene: 9. CDR3 length equals 15 residues. CDR1 and CDR2 from the germline V gene are SGHRS and YFSETQ. The CDR3 spells CASSLRAPRGAEAFF. The CDR3 DNA is TGCGCCAGCAGCTTGAGGGCGCCCAGGGGGGCTGAAGCTTTCTTT.

This clone has a handful of counts. This chain connects TRBV10-1 to TRBJ1-5, with D unresolved. Germline-derived CDR1 and CDR2 are WNHNN and SYGVQD (reference sequence). This CDR3 comprises 12 residues. Trimming took 6 bases from V and 5 from J, leaving 8 bases between them. CDR3 nucleotides: TGCGCCAGCAGCGCCGGGGATCAGCCCCAGCATTTT. Amino acid sequence: CASSAGDQPQHF.

This chain links TRBV6-5 with TRBJ2-5; 8 nucleotides match TRBD1. TRBJ2-7 matches the DNA end more closely, so the J call is doubtful. Germline V gene sequence: CDR1 MNHEY, CDR2 SVGAGI. The CDR3 is made up of 12 amino acids. This chain's CDR3 is CASRRQGYEQYF. The CDR3 coding sequence is TGTGCCAGCAGGAGACAGGGGTACGAGCAGTACTTC.

The V gene is TRBV28, the J gene TRBJ1-5; TRBD1 aligns across 10 bases. With 6 bases clipped from V and 2 bases from J, the junction kept 4 bases outside the gene matches. Germline V gene lookup returns CDR1 MDHEN and CDR2 SYDVKM. CDR3 length: 15 amino acids. The CDR3 DNA sequence: TGTGCCAGCAGCCCGACAGGGGGCGGCAATCAGCCCCAGCATTTT. This gives the protein CASSPTGGGNQPQHF.

The chain combines TRBV30 with TRBJ2-5; tentatively, D is TRBD1 (5 bases). CDR1 and CDR2 from the germline V gene are GTSNPN and SVGIG (reference sequence). Between the trimmed V and J ends, which lost 4 bases and 0 bases, there was a span of 9 bases. The CDR3 consists of 13 residues. CDR3 sequence reads: CAWMGRDQETQYF. In nucleotides, the CDR3 is TGTGCCTGGATGGGCAGGGACCAAGAGACCCAGTACTTC.

This chain connects TRBV29-1 to TRBJ2-5; 7 bases are shared with TRBD2. The J call is uncertain, as TRBJ2-7 better fits the DNA end. The germline V gene has CDR1 SQVTM and CDR2 ANQGSEA. This CDR3 has 15 residues. The CDR3 DNA reads TGCAGCGTTGAAGATCGGGTGGGAGGGACCTACGAGCAGTACTTC. Amino acid sequence: CSVEDRVGGTYEQYF.

The chain is built from TRBV28 and TRBJ1-6, with D perhaps matching TRBD1 (6 bases). Germline V gene lookup returns CDR1 MDHEN and CDR2 SYDVKM. Deletions cut 6 bases from V and 7 bases from J, with 22 bases between. This CDR3 has 17 residues. In DNA, the CDR3 is TGTGCCAGCAGCTACACTGGACAGCCCGGCCTGAATTCACCCCTCCACTTT. It codes for CASSYTGQPGLNSPLHF.

The chain has TRBV5-1 and TRBJ2-1, with 14 bases identical to TRBD2. Trimming removed 3 bases from V and 12 bases from J; junction bases left unmatched: 5. CDR3 length: 14 residues. CDR1 is SGHRS and CDR2 is YFSETQ in the germline V gene. The CDR3 DNA is TGCGCCAGCAGCTACGGGACTAGCGGGAGTGGGCAGTTCTTC. Protein sequence: CASSYGTSGSGQFF. The variable domain in full, with the rest retrieved from reference TRBV5-1 and TRBJ2-1, is KAGVTQTPRYLIKTRGQQVTLSCSPISGHRSVSWYQQTPGQGLQFLFEYFSETQRNKGNFPGRFSGRQFSNSRSEMNVSTLELGDSALYLCASSYGTSGSGQFFGPGTRLTVL.

The V gene is TRBV5-1, the J gene TRBJ2-1; 10 nucleotides line up with TRBD1. In germline, CDR1 is SGHRS, CDR2 YFSETQ. This CDR3 contains 14 residues. V shed 3 bases, J shed 8 bases, and the junction held 5 bases outside the gene matches. CDR3 nucleotide sequence: TGCGCCAGCAGCTCAGGACAGGGGGGCGATGAGCAGTTCTTC. Its translation is CASSSGQGGDEQFF.